The 11 T cell receptor beta chains listed next were all sequenced from one sample in a study of T cells in localized non-small cell lung cancer. Generated by immunoSEQ multiplex PCR, the TCRdb table keeps only in-frame clones and is missing some. Here the sample spans approximately 13,000 clones, over 85% being singletons. Sequenced material: peripheral blood mononuclear cells, taken before any cancer treatment. These TCRs come from a man aged 40-75 years with stage III lung adenocarcinoma.

This clone was recorded a few times. This chain links TRBV29-1 with TRBJ2-7; D not certain. Trimming pared 2 bases from V and 5 bases from J, leaving 4 bases between. This CDR3 is 10 amino acids long. CDR1 is SQVTM, CDR2 ANQGSEA, per germline. This CDR3 is CSVEWHEQYF. In DNA form, the CDR3 reads TGCAGCGTTGAATGGCACGAGCAGTACTTC.

The rearrangement links TRBV27 to TRBJ1-5; D gene uncertain. The CDR3 runs 15 residues. The V end was cut by 0 bases, the J end by 3 bases, with 9 bases between. Germline CDR1 MNHEY, CDR2 SMNVEV (reference sequence). CDR3 sequence reads: CASSLSRESNQPQHF. CDR3 DNA sequence: TGTGCCAGCAGTTTATCTCGGGAGTCCAATCAGCCCCAGCATTTT.

The chain couples TRBV5-6 to TRBJ2-1; D unclear. V lost 1 base and J 4 bases, leaving 12 bases between the germline ends. CDR1 and CDR2 (germline): SGHDT, YYEEEE. CDR3 length: 15 amino acids. Here the CDR3 DNA reads TGTGCCAGCAGCTTGCTCGAGCGTATTTACAATGAGCAGTTCTTC. It codes for CASSLLERIYNEQFF.

This chain joins TRBV5-1 and TRBJ2-1, with 7 bases lining up with TRBD1. CDR3 length: 17 residues. V trimming: 2 bases; J trimming: 0 bases; junction bases outside the gene matches: 8. Germline V gives CDR1 SGHRS, CDR2 YFSETQ. The CDR3 sequence: CASSFPPDRSSYNEQFF. CDR3 bases: TGCGCCAGCAGCTTCCCTCCGGACAGGAGCTCCTACAATGAGCAGTTCTTC.

The chain joins TRBV27 to TRBJ2-7, with 9 bases matching TRBD2. CDR3 length: 15 residues. Germline V CDR1 and CDR2: MNHEY, SMNVEV (reference sequence). With 5 bases clipped from V and 1 base from J, the junction kept 6 bases outside the gene matches. CDR3 residues: CASSLSGSTSYEQYF. In DNA form, the CDR3 reads TGTGCCAGCAGTCTTAGCGGGAGTACGTCCTACGAGCAGTACTTC.

The genes are TRBV9 and TRBJ2-1; D unresolved. V was pared by 3 bases and J by 1 base, with 2 bases between. This CDR3 comprises 12 residues. The V gene's germline CDR1 is SGDLS and CDR2 YYNGEE. The chain's CDR3 is CASSASYNEQFF. Written as DNA, the CDR3 is TGTGCCAGCAGCGCTTCCTACAATGAGCAGTTCTTC.

CDR3 sequence reads: CATSRESFGVQFF. The CDR3 region has the DNA TGTGCCACCAGCAGAGAGTCCTTTGGCGTCCAGTTCTTC. The chain carries TRBV15 and TRBJ2-1; the D is unclear. The germline V gene encodes CDR1 LNHNV and CDR2 YYDKDF (reference sequence). The ends were cut back, 0 bases at V and 13 bases at J, with 13 bases in the middle. The CDR3 has 13 residues. The variable domain in full, with the rest retrieved from reference TRBV15 and TRBJ2-1, is DAMVIQNPRYQVTQFGKPVTLSCSQTLNHNVMYWYQQKSSQAPKLLFHYYDKDFNNEADTPDNFQSRRPNTSFCFLDIRSPGLGDTAMYLCATSRESFGVQFFGPGTRLTVL.

This chain links TRBV9 with TRBJ2-3; 9 nucleotides line up with TRBD2. CDR1 is SGDLS, CDR2 YYNGEE, per germline. This CDR3 comprises 13 residues. V lost 3 bases, J lost 9 bases, and 5 bases stayed unmatched. The DNA of the CDR3 is TGTGCCAGCAGCGAGTGGAGCGGGAGGACGCAGTATTTT. Translating gives CASSEWSGRTQYF.

The chain combines TRBV7-9 with TRBJ2-1, with D perhaps assigned TRBD1 or TRBD2 (5 bases each). CDR1 and CDR2 (germline): SEHNR, FQNEAQ (reference sequence). V was cut by 2 bases and J by 6 bases, with 14 bases left in between. This CDR3 contains 15 residues. CDR3 protein: CASSLRGGPSNEQFF. The CDR3 DNA reads as TGTGCCAGCAGCTTACGGGGCGGGCCAAGCAATGAGCAGTTCTTC.

This chain uses TRBV28 with TRBJ2-1; D possibly corresponds to TRBD1 (6 bases). The CDR3 extends over 21 amino acids. With 6 bases removed from V and 1 base from J, the gap between germline ends came to 31 bases. Germline values: CDR1 MDHEN, CDR2 SYDVKM. The CDR3 sequence: CASSEAGWKGHGTLSYNEQFF. In nucleotides, the CDR3 is TGTGCCAGCAGCGAGGCAGGGTGGAAGGGACACGGCACCTTATCCTACAATGAGCAGTTCTTC.

J is TRBJ2-7 and V is TRBV7-2; no firm D call. CDR1 is SGHTA and CDR2 is FQGNSA in the germline V gene. Trimming shortened V by 8 bases and J by 4 bases, and 15 bases separated the two germline ends. This CDR3 spans 13 amino acids. The CDR3 is CASAYPSPYEQYF. DNA for the CDR3: TGTGCCAGCGCTTATCCCTCGCCGTACGAGCAGTACTTC.